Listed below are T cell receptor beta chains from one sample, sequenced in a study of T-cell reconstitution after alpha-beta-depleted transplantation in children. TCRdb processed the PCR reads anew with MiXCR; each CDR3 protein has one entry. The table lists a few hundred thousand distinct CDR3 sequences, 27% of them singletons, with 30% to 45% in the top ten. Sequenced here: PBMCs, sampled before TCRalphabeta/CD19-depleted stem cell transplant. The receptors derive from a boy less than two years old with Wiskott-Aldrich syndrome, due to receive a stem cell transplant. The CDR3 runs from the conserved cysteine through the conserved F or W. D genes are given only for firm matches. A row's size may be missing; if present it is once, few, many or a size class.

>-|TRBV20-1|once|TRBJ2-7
CSAGPTARGSSFSYEQYF
TGCAGTGCTGGCCCGACGGCGCGGGGATCGTCTTTCTCCTACGAGCAGTACTTC
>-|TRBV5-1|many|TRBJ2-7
CASSASYEQYF
TGCGCCAGCAGCGCCTCCTACGAGCAGTACTTC
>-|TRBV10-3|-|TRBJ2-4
CAIIFRSLAKNIQYF
TGTGCCATCATTTTTCGCAGTTTAGCCAAAAACATTCAGTACTTC
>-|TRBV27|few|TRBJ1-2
CASKHRARGGYTF
TGTGCCAGCAAGCACAGGGCTAGAGGCGGCTACACCTTC
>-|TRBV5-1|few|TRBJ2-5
CASSLESGVETQYF
TGCGCCAGCAGCTTGGAGTCAGGGGTAGAGACCCAGTACTTC
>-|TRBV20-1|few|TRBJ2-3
CSAMTSSDTQYF
TGCAGTGCTATGACTAGTTCAGATACGCAGTATTTT
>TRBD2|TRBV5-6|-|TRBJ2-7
CASSASGRGHEQYF
TGTGCCAGCAGCGCTAGCGGGAGAGGCCACGAGCAGTACTTC
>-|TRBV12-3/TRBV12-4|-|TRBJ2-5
CASSSGTSGQETQYF
TGTGCCAGCAGTTCGGGGACGTCGGGGCAAGAGACCCAGTACTTC
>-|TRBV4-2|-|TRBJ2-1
CASSQEGALNYEQFF
TGTGCCAGCAGCCAAGAGGGAGCTCTAAATTATGAGCAGTTCTTC
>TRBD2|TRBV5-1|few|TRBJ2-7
CASSPSGRSAYEQYF
TGCGCCAGCAGCCCTAGCGGGAGGTCGGCCTACGAGCAGTACTTC
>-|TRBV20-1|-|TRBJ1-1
CCARDQDGGGGNTEAFF
TGCTGTGCTAGAGATCAGGATGGAGGCGGTGGCAACACTGAAGCTTTCTTT
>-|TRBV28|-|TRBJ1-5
CASSLPQSRGSGNQPQHF
TGTGCCAGCAGTTTACCCCAGAGCAGAGGGTCGGGCAATCAGCCCCAGCATTTT
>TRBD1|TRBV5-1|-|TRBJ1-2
CASSLAGQGSYGYTF
TGCGCCAGCAGCTTGGCGGGACAGGGCAGCTATGGCTACACCTTC
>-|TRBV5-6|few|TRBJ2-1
CASTGGGDEQFF
TGTGCCAGCACGGGTGGAGGGGATGAGCAGTTCTTC
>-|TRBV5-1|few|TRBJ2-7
CASSPGQSYEQHF
TGCGCCAGCAGCCCAGGACAGTCCTACGAGCAGCACTTC
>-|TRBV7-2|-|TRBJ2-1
CASSLTEGSTYNEQFF
TGTGCCAGCAGCTTGACGGAGGGGAGTACCTACAATGAGCAGTTCTTC
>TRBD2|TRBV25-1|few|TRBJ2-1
CASSKTSGRGYNEQFF
TGTGCCAGCAGCAAAACTAGCGGGAGGGGCTACAATGAGCAGTTCTTC
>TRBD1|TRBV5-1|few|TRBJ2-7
CASRYTGAQPYEQYF
TGCGCCAGCAGATATACAGGGGCGCAGCCCTACGAGCAGTACTTC
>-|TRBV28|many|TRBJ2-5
CASSFLGLRQETQYF
TGTGCCAGCAGTTTCCTCGGACTTCGGCAAGAGACCCAGTACTTC
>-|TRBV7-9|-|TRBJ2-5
CAISLVSEETQYF
TGTGCCATCAGCTTAGTGTCAGAAGAGACCCAGTACTTC
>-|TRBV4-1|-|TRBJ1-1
CASRQAVNTEAFF
TGCGCCAGCAGACAGGCCGTTAACACTGAAGCTTTCTTT
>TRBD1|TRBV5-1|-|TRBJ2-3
CASSYQGAGTDTQYF
TGCGCCAGCAGCTACCAGGGGGCGGGCACAGATACGCAGTATTTT
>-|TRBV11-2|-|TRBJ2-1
CASSLELAPYNEQFF
TGTGCCAGCAGCTTAGAGCTAGCGCCCTACAATGAGCAGTTCTTC
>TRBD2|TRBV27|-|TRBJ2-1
CASSKGGSGRAGRPEQFF
TGTGCCAGCAGTAAAGGAGGTAGCGGGAGGGCCGGCCGGCCTGAGCAGTTCTTC